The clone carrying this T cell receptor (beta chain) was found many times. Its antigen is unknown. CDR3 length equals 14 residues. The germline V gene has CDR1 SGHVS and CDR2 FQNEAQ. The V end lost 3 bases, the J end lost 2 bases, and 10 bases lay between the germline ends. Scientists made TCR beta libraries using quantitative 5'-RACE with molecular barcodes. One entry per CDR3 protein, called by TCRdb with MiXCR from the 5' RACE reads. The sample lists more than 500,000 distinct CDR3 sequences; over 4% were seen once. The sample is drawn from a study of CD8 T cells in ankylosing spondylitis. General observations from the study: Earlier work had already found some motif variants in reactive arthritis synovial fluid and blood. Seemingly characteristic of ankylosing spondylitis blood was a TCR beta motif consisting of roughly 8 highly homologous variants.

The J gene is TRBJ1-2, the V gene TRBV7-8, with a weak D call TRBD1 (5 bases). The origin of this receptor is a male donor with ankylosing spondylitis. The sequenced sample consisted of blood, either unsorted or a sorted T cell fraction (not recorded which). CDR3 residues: CASSFSRVNYGYTF. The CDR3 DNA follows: TGTGCCAGCAGCTTCTCCAGGGTCAACTATGGCTACACCTTC.